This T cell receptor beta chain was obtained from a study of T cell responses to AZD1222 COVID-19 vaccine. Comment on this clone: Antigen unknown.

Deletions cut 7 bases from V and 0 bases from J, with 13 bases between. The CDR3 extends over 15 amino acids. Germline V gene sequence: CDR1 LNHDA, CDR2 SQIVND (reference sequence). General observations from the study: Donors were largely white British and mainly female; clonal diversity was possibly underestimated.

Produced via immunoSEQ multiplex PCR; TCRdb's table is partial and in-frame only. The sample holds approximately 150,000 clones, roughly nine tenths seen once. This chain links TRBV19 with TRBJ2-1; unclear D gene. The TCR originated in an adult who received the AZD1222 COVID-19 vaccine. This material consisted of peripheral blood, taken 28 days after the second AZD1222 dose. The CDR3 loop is CASKESPGSYNEQFF. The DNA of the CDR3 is TGTGCCAGTAAGGAGTCCCCAGGCTCCTACAATGAGCAGTTCTTC.